This TCR beta chain was captured by sequencing in a study of T cell responses to AZD1222 COVID-19 vaccine. Comments on this clone: As yet, its antigen is unknown.

V gave up 3 bases and J gave up 0 bases, with 12 bases separating them. The germline CDR1 and CDR2 sequences are SNHLY and FYNNEI. The length of the CDR3 is 16 residues. The study's findings and limits: Donors, mostly white British, included more females; clonal diversity was possibly underestimated. Among those given AZD1222, only 5 to 7 were seropositive at baseline.

This table comes from immunoSEQ multiplex PCR, and its TCRdb copy is limited to in-frame clones, with some not included. The sample includes 140,000 to 150,000 clones, 90% to 95% of them seen just once. The origin of this receptor is an adult in good health. Sequencing was performed on peripheral blood, taken on day 0 of MenACWY control vaccination. The rearrangement uses TRBV2 and TRBJ2-4; D call uncertain. Here the CDR3 DNA reads TGTGCCAGCAGTGAGAGTTGGGCGGCAGCCAAAAACATTCAGTACTTC. This translates into CASSESWAAAKNIQYF.